The entry that follows covers one TCR beta chain sequence. Its antigen remains unidentified. One base away there is no much larger clone; base qualities are not given. The CDR3 runs 14 amino acids, cysteine and phenylalanine included. Just CDR3 DNA is preserved here, 42 bases in frame from base 1. V loses 4 bases, J loses 1 base, and the germline ends lie 12 bases apart. From a lookup of the germline V gene, CDR1 and CDR2 are SGHTS and YDEGEE. The data stem from a study of shared clonotypes between healthy human individuals (dated by TCRdb to the early 2020s). Regarding the study in general: The cohort included three men and two women between 18 and 49 years of age. Leukapheresis yielded between about 0.94 and 8.9 billion PBMCs per donor. To increase sequencing depth and limit assay-specific biases, different laboratories used diverse techniques to prepare libraries and sequence TCR repertoires. Per donor, three plates each were used for CD4 naive and CD4 memory, two for CD8 naive, and one for CD8 memory. The study deeply sequenced blood TCR repertoires of about five healthy adults to estimate repertoire size and the extent of clonotype sharing between individuals. Here is what the overall study found, with its caveats: Estimated clonotype richness was generally larger for naive than for memory subsets. When several donors were compared, the shared fraction of clonotypes was about 5% for naive CD4, about 4% for naive CD8, 2% to 2.5% for memory CD4, and 0.4% for memory CD8. Higher generation probabilities were observed for clonotypes shared by all four sorted-subset donors than for non-shared clonotypes. Based on pairwise subsampling, the degree of clonotype sharing among donors was expected to be affected by sequencing depth. Incomplete sequencing was indicated by rarefaction of sorted-subset datasets, despite the large sequencing depth. Because the study included a small number of donors, the genetic and exposure-history diversity represented was limited. Only blood was sampled, and tissue TCR repertoires likely differ from those in blood.

Using the deep immunoSEQ assay, multiplex PCR amplified TCR CDR3 regions from genomic DNA. For each cell subset, the extracted genomic DNA was distributed evenly across all wells of several immunoSEQ 96-well plates, and each plate served as one replicate. For sorted subsets, each replicate PCR was loaded with 200 ng genomic DNA, equivalent to about 33,000 T cell genomes. Purified libraries were measured with a Qubit 3.0 fluorometer, size-checked on a Bioanalyzer 2100, and measured again with the KAPA Library Quantification kit. Each immunoSEQ 96-well plate was sequenced on its own single-read 150-cycle Illumina NextSeq 550 flow cell. The paper's data handling went like this. Because the immunoSEQ output included only junctional sequences and no quality scores, the filtering could not be the same as the filtering used for full-length reads. Sequences were annotated with PyIR, a Python wrapper for IgBLAST v1.9, and V/J genes and CDR3 were assigned using IMGT germline references. Reads were filtered out if the reads had weak V/J assignments (E-value above 1e-6), no CDR3, stop codons, out-of-frame junctions, or ambiguous translated residues. V3J clonotypes were defined by identical inferred V gene, J gene, and CDR3 amino acid sequence. To compute the percentage overlap between repertoires, the number of shared unique clonotypes was divided by the size of the smaller repertoire. Repertoire richness was assessed with RTK rarefaction, the Chao1 estimator, and Recon v2.1 estimates of unobserved clonotypes. Generation probabilities were computed with OLGA for all TCRbeta clonotypes obtained by the gDNA method from a handful of donors. Drawn from immuneACCESS, this table holds only the in-frame rearrangements with V and J called that TCRdb kept. Clones are partly lost; checked studies trace under half to an unresolved V gene and leave the rest unexplained. V and J calls plus clone size are reproduced from that table; the DNA served to infer D and trimming. In this sample the table shows about 1.5 million clones, 98% of which occur a single time. Of the sample, about 0.4% falls within the top ten clones.

Healthy HIV-negative adults with no recently reported acute infections or vaccinations were included as donors. All donors were Caucasian adults living in Nashville, Tennessee, USA. Magnetic negative selection was used to enrich CD4+ T cells, after which naive cells were positively selected on CD45RA and the negative fraction became the memory subset. Blood was obtained by leukapheresis, after which PBMCs were separated by Ficoll-Histopaque density gradient centrifugation and cryopreserved in liquid nitrogen vapor phase. Analytical flow cytometry was used to check the purity and quantity of each magnetically sorted T cell population. From each sorted fraction, genomic DNA was isolated and quantified by UV absorbance on a Nanodrop 2000c.

The chain was built from TRBV5-8 and TRBJ2-7; the D segment cannot be called with confidence. The TCR originated in a man in his thirties or forties in good health. The sample was naive CD4+ T cells sorted from blood. The sample's cell subset or site label, decoded: CD45RA+ positively selected. The CDR3 is CASSPEYRSYEQYF. In nucleotides, the sequence is TGTGCCAGCAGCCCCGAATACAGATCCTACGAGCAGTACTTC.